A selection of T cell receptor beta chains follows, all from one sample in a study of T-cell reconstitution after alpha-beta-depleted transplantation in children. MiXCR, applied by TCRdb to the PCR reads, yields one record per CDR3 protein. The data hold approximately 200,000 distinct CDR3 sequences, with 13% to 15% observed a single time. The sample in question was PBMCs from the stem cell graft donor, obtained from the stem cell graft. These receptors were taken from a human donor who donated a stem cell graft to a child with acute lymphoblastic leukemia. Each CDR3 is given without its conserved first and last residue.

J gene: TRBJ2-1; V gene: TRBV20-1; CDR3 protein: SARNEDKDNEQF
J gene: TRBJ1-1; V gene: TRBV30; CDR3 protein: AWSFGTSEAF
J gene: TRBJ2-7; V gene: TRBV3-1; CDR3 protein: ASSQASDEQY
J gene: TRBJ2-5; V gene: TRBV12-3/TRBV12-4; CDR3 protein: ASSSGTVETQY
J gene: TRBJ1-4; V gene: TRBV12-3/TRBV12-4; CDR3 protein: ASRGWSPEKLF
J gene: TRBJ2-4; V gene: TRBV5-1; CDR3 protein: ASSQLASAKNIQY
J gene: TRBJ2-5; V gene: TRBV5-1; CDR3 protein: ASSLRGQGWETQY
J gene: TRBJ1-5; V gene: TRBV30; CDR3 protein: AWSVSGNQPQH
J gene: TRBJ1-1; V gene: TRBV5-1; CDR3 protein: ASSPGTLNTEAF
J gene: TRBJ2-7; V gene: TRBV3-1; CDR3 protein: ASSRPSGGTYEQY
J gene: TRBJ2-1; V gene: TRBV5-4; CDR3 protein: ASSFELAVSSYNEQF
J gene: TRBJ1-6; V gene: TRBV5-8; CDR3 protein: ASSLTYRVRTHSPLH
J gene: TRBJ2-1; V gene: TRBV4-1; CDR3 protein: ASRGREASSYNEQF
J gene: TRBJ2-2; V gene: TRBV20-1; CDR3 protein: SARTTNTGELF
J gene: TRBJ2-1; V gene: TRBV19; CDR3 protein: ASAGASYNEQF
J gene: TRBJ2-5; V gene: TRBV10-3; CDR3 protein: AISEKRRETQY
J gene: TRBJ2-3; V gene: TRBV12-3/TRBV12-4; CDR3 protein: ASSPWTGGNTDTQY
J gene: TRBJ2-1; V gene: TRBV5-1; CDR3 protein: ASSLVQGANNEQF
J gene: TRBJ2-7; V gene: TRBV20-1; CDR3 protein: SARVPGENYEQY
J gene: TRBJ1-5; V gene: TRBV12-3/TRBV12-4; CDR3 protein: ASSLGSPGQPQH
J gene: TRBJ2-2; V gene: TRBV7-6; CDR3 protein: ASSLRVENTGELF
J gene: TRBJ2-3; V gene: TRBV5-1; CDR3 protein: ASSLLSGADTQY
J gene: TRBJ1-2; V gene: TRBV12-3/TRBV12-4; CDR3 protein: ASSFQGARGYT
J gene: TRBJ2-1; V gene: TRBV7-9; CDR3 protein: ASGQRLAGEIGF
J gene: TRBJ2-2; V gene: TRBV20-1; CDR3 protein: SAPTSGNTGELF
J gene: TRBJ2-1; V gene: TRBV5-1; CDR3 protein: ASLRVAGGRYNEQF
J gene: TRBJ2-3; V gene: TRBV5-1; CDR3 protein: ASSQGFTDTQY
J gene: TRBJ2-6; V gene: TRBV24-1; CDR3 protein: ATSDPGTGDAGANVLT
J gene: TRBJ1-2; V gene: TRBV7-9; CDR3 protein: ARVSNYGYT
J gene: TRBJ2-5; V gene: TRBV5-8; CDR3 protein: ASSLNVLRTQETQY
J gene: TRBJ2-1; V gene: TRBV6-5; CDR3 protein: ASSYPGLAGYNEQF
J gene: TRBJ2-7; V gene: TRBV29-1; CDR3 protein: SGGEAYEQY
J gene: TRBJ2-1; V gene: TRBV6-1; CDR3 protein: AISEAGLAARDHEQF
J gene: TRBJ1-1; V gene: TRBV28; CDR3 protein: ASSLTGPNTEAF
J gene: TRBJ1-4; V gene: TRBV29-1; CDR3 protein: SVAGTVNEKLF
J gene: TRBJ2-7; V gene: TRBV11-2; CDR3 protein: ASSLDRRDEQY
J gene: TRBJ2-7; V gene: TRBV10-3; CDR3 protein: AISGTATSYEQY
J gene: TRBJ2-2; V gene: TRBV19; CDR3 protein: ASRRVTNTGELF